The next 17 T cell receptor beta chains were all read from a single sample in a study of blood T cell repertoires in COVID-19. Assay used: immunoSEQ multiplex PCR; TCRdb lists only in-frame clones, some missing. This table has about 280,000 clones, 88% appearing once. Sample: peripheral blood. Receptor source: a man between 18 and 35 years old with active or convalescent COVID-19.

This CDR3 is CASSLFSQSNQPQHF. CDR3 nucleotide sequence: TGTGCCAGCAGTTTATTTTCCCAAAGCAATCAGCCCCAGCATTTT. The J gene is TRBJ1-5, the V gene TRBV27, with unresolved D. The CDR3 has 15 residues. V lost 1 base to trimming and J lost 1 base, with 8 bases between them. Germline CDR1 and CDR2: MNHEY and SMNVEV (reference sequence).

This chain uses TRBV19 with TRBJ2-3; 8 bases are shared with TRBD1. Germline CDR1 reads LNHDA; CDR2 reads SQIVND (reference sequence). The V and J ends lost 1 base and 3 bases, in that order; junction bases with no gene match: 9. This CDR3 is built from 17 residues. The CDR3 DNA sequence: TGTGCCAGTAGTATAGCCGAGACAGGGGCCGCTACAGATACGCAGTATTTT. It is translated as CASSIAETGAATDTQYF. Looking up the rest from reference TRBV19 and TRBJ2-3 gives the full variable domain: DGGITQSPKYLFRKEGQNVTLSCEQNLNHDAMYWYRQDPGQGLRLIYYSQIVNDFQKGDIAEGYSVSREKKESFPLTVTSAQKNPTAFYLCASSIAETGAATDTQYFGPGTRLTVL.

J is TRBJ2-7 and V is TRBV6-6, with a tentative D call TRBD1 (6 bases). Trimming left V 8 bases short and J 4 bases short, with 18 bases between. Germline V gene lookup returns CDR1 MNHNY and CDR2 SVGAGI (reference sequence). The CDR3 is made up of 14 amino acids. The chain's CDR3 is CASSNRDIPYEQYF. The CDR3 DNA reads as TGTGCCAGCTCGAACCGGGACATCCCTTACGAGCAGTACTTC.

The chain links TRBV18 to TRBJ1-1; TRBD1 matches 7 bases. The ends lost 3 bases at V and 2 bases at J; junction bases unmatched: 3. The CDR3 sequence is 14 residues long. Germline assignment: CDR1 KGHSH and CDR2 LQKENI. The chain's CDR3 is CASSPGTANTEAFF. Here the CDR3 DNA reads TGTGCCAGCTCACCTGGGACAGCTAACACTGAAGCTTTCTTT.

J is TRBJ1-1 and V is TRBV2; 8 bases line up with TRBD1. CDR3 length: 14 residues. In germline, CDR1 is SNHLY, CDR2 FYNNEI. V gave up 4 bases and J gave up 10 bases; unmatched junction bases: 11. CDR3 in amino acids: CASSVRQGKEGAFF. The CDR3 DNA reads as TGTGCCAGCAGTGTTAGACAGGGGAAGGAGGGAGCTTTCTTT.

The CDR3 sequence: CASSEARGGLTSEQYF. The CDR3 DNA follows: TGTGCCAGCAGTGAAGCGCGGGGGGGGCTCACTAGCGAGCAGTACTTC. The rearrangement uses TRBV6-1 and TRBJ2-7; 9 bases line up with TRBD2. The CDR3 has 16 amino acids. Germline CDR1 is MNHNS and CDR2 is SASEGT. V dropped 0 bases and J dropped 6; count of bases not matched to a gene: 9.

The chain recombines TRBV19 with TRBJ2-2, with D unresolved. Trimming pared 8 bases from V and 4 bases from J, leaving 8 bases between. Germline V CDR1 and CDR2: LNHDA, SQIVND (reference sequence). There are 12 residues in the CDR3. The DNA for the CDR3 is TGTGCCAGTCCGCGCCCCACCGGGGAGCTGTTTTTT. This sequence encodes CASPRPTGELFF. The entire variable domain, with the rest obtained from reference TRBV19 and TRBJ2-2, is as follows: DGGITQSPKYLFRKEGQNVTLSCEQNLNHDAMYWYRQDPGQGLRLIYYSQIVNDFQKGDIAEGYSVSREKKESFPLTVTSAQKNPTAFYLCASPRPTGELFFGEGSRLTVL.

This rearrangement joins TRBV6-5 to TRBJ2-7, with 10 bases matching TRBD1. The CDR3 sequence is 15 residues long. The V segment lost 4 bases and the J segment 2 bases; nucleotides outside the gene matches: 5. The germline CDR1 and CDR2 sequences are MNHEY and SVGAGI. The CDR3 region is CASSFGGTGAYEQYF. The CDR3 nucleotides read TGTGCCAGCAGTTTCGGTGGGACAGGGGCCTACGAGCAGTACTTC.

The rearrangement uses TRBV25-1 and TRBJ2-4, with TRBD2 matching 7 bases. This CDR3 spans 16 amino acids. Germline trimming cut 1 base from V and 5 bases from J; bases unmatched to any gene: 8. Per germline, CDR1 MGHDK and CDR2 SYGVNS. DNA for the CDR3: TGTGCCAGCAGTGAATGGGGGGGTTCTGGGGAAAACATTCAGTACTTC. Amino acids: CASSEWGGSGENIQYF.

The rearrangement joins TRBV18 to TRBJ2-7; 9 bases match TRBD2. Germline V gene sequence: CDR1 KGHSH, CDR2 LQKENI. CDR3 length equals 14 residues. The V gene end was trimmed by 3 bases and the J gene end by 4 bases; junction bases not matched to a gene: 4. CDR3 nucleotide sequence: TGTGCCAGCTCACCTAGCGGGGGCCGATACGAGCAGTACTTC. Its translation: CASSPSGGRYEQYF. Filled out from reference TRBV18 and TRBJ2-7, the complete variable domain reads NAGVMQNPRHLVRRRGQEARLRCSPMKGHSHVYWYRQLPEEGLKFMVYLQKENIIDESGMPKERFSAEFPKEGPSILRIQQVVRGDSAAYFCASSPSGGRYEQYFGPGTRLTVT.

The chain has TRBV7-6 and TRBJ2-1; a possible D gene is TRBD2 (7 bases). CDR1 and CDR2 from the germline V gene are SGHVS and FNYEAQ. The CDR3 covers 15 residues. The V end was cut by 5 bases, the J end by 9 bases, with 20 bases between. Written as DNA, the CDR3 is TGTGCCAGCAGCCCCCGGGGGAGGGGGGCTATTGAGCAGTTCTTC. Its translation is CASSPRGRGAIEQFF.

The rearrangement joins TRBV27 to TRBJ1-6, with 9 nucleotides matching TRBD1. There are 14 residues in the CDR3. Losses at the gene ends were 6 bases for V and 6 bases for J; bases not matched to a gene: 3. Germline V gene lookup returns CDR1 MNHEY and CDR2 SMNVEV (reference sequence). The CDR3 reads CASREQGANSPLHF. In DNA form, the CDR3 reads TGTGCCAGCAGGGAACAGGGGGCTAATTCACCCCTCCACTTT.

This chain uses TRBV6-1 with TRBJ1-1; tentatively, D is TRBD1 (6 bases). Germline CDR1 reads MNHNS; CDR2 reads SASEGT. The CDR3 runs 14 residues. V gave up 3 bases and J gave up 3 bases, with 11 bases separating them. The CDR3 bases are TGTGCCAGCAGTGATCCAACAGGGTACACTGAAGCTTTCTTT. This encodes CASSDPTGYTEAFF.

On this clone: The same CDR3 can be traced to other DNA sequences in this sample. For the CDR3, the DNA is TGTGCCAGTCGGACAGGGGGTAACTATGGCTACACCTTC. It encodes CASRTGGNYGYTF. This chain uses TRBV19 with TRBJ1-2; 10 bases fit TRBD1. The CDR3 length is 13 residues. CDR1 and CDR2 from the germline V gene are LNHDA and SQIVND (reference sequence). V dropped 8 bases and J dropped 1; count of bases not matched to a gene: 1.

The chain has TRBV27 and TRBJ1-1; 9 positions match TRBD1. The CDR3 contains 16 residues. Germline V CDR1 and CDR2: MNHEY, SMNVEV (reference sequence). The J segment lost 0 bases and the V segment lost 5 bases, leaving 7 bases of the junction unmatched. The CDR3 region is CASSTRTGAMNTEAFF. The CDR3 DNA reads as TGTGCCAGCAGTACACGGACAGGGGCAATGAACACTGAAGCTTTCTTT.

V and J are TRBV5-4 and TRBJ2-7; D might be TRBD2 (6 bases). V was pared by 4 bases and J by 7 bases, with 12 bases between. Germline loops: CDR1 SGHNT, CDR2 YYREEE (reference sequence). This CDR3 is built from 12 residues. Here the CDR3 DNA reads TGTGCCAGCAGCCCAGGGACTTTGGAGCAGTACTTC. Encoded protein: CASSPGTLEQYF.

The chain is built from TRBV6-5 and TRBJ1-5; TRBD1 might be the D (5 bases). Germline-derived CDR1 and CDR2 are MNHEY and SVGAGI. The V end was cut by 6 bases, the J end by 6 bases, with 12 bases between. The CDR3 totals 13 residues. CDR3 sequence reads: CASSAGGGQPQHF. The CDR3 bases are TGTGCCAGCAGCGCCGGGGGGGGTCAGCCCCAGCATTTT.